Here is one TCR beta chain with its context. The clone's antigen remains unknown. No much larger clone is present one base from it, and per-base qualities are unavailable. This entry belongs to a study of Graves' ophthalmopathy and Graves' hyperthyroidism listed by TCRdb under 2018. Regarding the research as a whole: Peripheral blood was collected before any treatment was given, at the time of initial diagnosis. To explore V-J signatures that distinguish ophthalmopathy from hyperthyroidism, a discovery set of around 100 patients was enrolled, made up of 40 to 45 with ophthalmopathy and around 60 with stable hyperthyroidism. An independent validation cohort was composed of fewer than 20 hyperthyroidism patients and 17 patients who later progressed from hyperthyroidism to ophthalmopathy. T-cell repertoires of thyroid tissue and blood were compared in over 5 hyperthyroidism patients. The study used signatures of the TCR beta repertoire to tell Graves' ophthalmopathy apart from Graves' hyperthyroidism and to predict which patients would progress to ophthalmopathy. In total, 135 blood samples were TCR-sequenced: 43 ophthalmopathy, under 80 hyperthyroidism and roughly 17 hyperthyroidism-to-ophthalmopathy patients. Following sampling, methimazole starting at 30 mg daily was administered to hyperthyroidism patients, and high-dose intravenous methylprednisolone was administered to ophthalmopathy patients.

The cysteine opens and the phenylalanine closes a CDR3 of 13 amino acids. Only CDR3 DNA remains: 39 bases, in frame from the first base. At the junction V is shortened by 6 bases and J by 0 bases, with 8 bases in between. The ophthalmopathy patients had moderately to severely active disease, with a Clinical Activity Score of 3 or higher, a NOSPECS grade of 4 or higher, and a disease duration of less than 3 months. Anyone with other autoimmune diseases, uncontrolled infections, pregnancy or lactation was excluded from the study. Diagnosis was based on clinical symptoms, serum thyroxine, TRAb, thyroid ultrasound and orbital computed tomography. Ficoll-Paque density gradient centrifugation was used to isolate PBMCs from approximately 10 ml of fresh peripheral blood. Trizol reagent was used to extract the total RNA, and its quality was then checked on an Agilent 2100 Bioanalyzer. Paper-wide results and their limitations: Most of the expanded thyroid clonotypes with a frequency above 0.001 were also detected in blood, and it was suggested that the thyroid immune response may be reflected by blood repertoires. No statistical method was used to set the sample size in advance, and the investigators knew which group each participant was assigned to. In validation, the model predicted ophthalmopathy progression with less than 71% sensitivity and approximately 78% specificity; more than ten predicted patients were CT-confirmed with GO in a median of around 6 months. The 13-signature model separated ophthalmopathy from stable hyperthyroidism with 85% to 90% sensitivity and approximately 81% specificity in cross-validation, and 80%/75% in the test set.

For repertoire sequencing, the TCR beta CDR3 regions were amplified from RNA transcripts. The first round of RT-PCR was done with HTBI primers and the Qiagen OneStep RT-PCR kit, and was followed by a second round of multiplex PCR, then size selection and purification. Libraries were sequenced paired-end with 100 bp reads on an Illumina HiSeq2000. The published analysis was carried out like this. SOAPnuke was used to process the reads, removing any read that contained adapters or uncalled bases, had a mean Phred below 15, or lacked an exact match to the constant primer or identifier. High-quality paired reads were merged with COPE v1.2.5. Clonotypes were defined as unique nucleotide sequences and were aligned to IMGT TRB V, D and J references using MiTCR v1.1. Analysis was restricted to V-J combinations with a frequency above 0.0001, which covered 99.2% of repertoires. For each V-J combination, a TCR clonal expansion and chaos score was defined as the ratio of F50 clonal expansion to chaos observed in the TCRdist matrix. Welch's t-statistics and random forest were used to reduce features to 13 V-J combinations, which were fed into a naive Bayes classifier. Thyroid-blood repertoire similarity was quantified with the Morisita-Horn index. TCRdb itself trimmed the public reads at Q25 with fastp, ran MiXCR and retained productive beta chains. Rows merge per CDR3 protein into single entries with the most common DNA and genes. TCRdb, rather than the study authors, made the V and J calls. The sample table shows about 740,000 distinct CDR3 sequences, and 35% to 50% are seen once. The ten largest clones take up roughly 45% of the sample.

Specimen: peripheral blood. This receptor was identified in an adult man with Graves' ophthalmopathy. Rearrangement joined TRBV12-3 or TRBV12-4 to TRBJ1-2; 5 matching bases give a weak D call of TRBD1. The nucleotide sequence is TGTGCCAGCAGCCAGGGTTCTAACTATGGCTACACCTTC. Translated, this gives CASSQGSNYGYTF.